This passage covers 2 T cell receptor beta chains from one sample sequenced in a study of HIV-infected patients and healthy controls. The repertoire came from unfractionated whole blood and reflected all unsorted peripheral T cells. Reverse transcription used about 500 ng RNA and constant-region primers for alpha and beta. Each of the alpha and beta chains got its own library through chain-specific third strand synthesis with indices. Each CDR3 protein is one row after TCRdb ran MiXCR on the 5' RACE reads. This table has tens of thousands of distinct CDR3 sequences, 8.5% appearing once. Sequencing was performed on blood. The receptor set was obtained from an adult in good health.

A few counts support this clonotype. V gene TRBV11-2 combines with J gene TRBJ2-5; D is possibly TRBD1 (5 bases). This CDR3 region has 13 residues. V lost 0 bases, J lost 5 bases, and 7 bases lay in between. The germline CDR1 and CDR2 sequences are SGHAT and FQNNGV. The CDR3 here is CASSLDRAETQYF. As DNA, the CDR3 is TGTGCCAGCAGCTTAGACAGGGCGGAGACCCAGTACTTC.

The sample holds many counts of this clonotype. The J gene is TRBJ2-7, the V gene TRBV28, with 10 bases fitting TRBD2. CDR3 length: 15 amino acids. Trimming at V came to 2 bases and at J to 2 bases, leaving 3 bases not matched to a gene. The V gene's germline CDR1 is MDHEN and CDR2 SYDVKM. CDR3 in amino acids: CASSLASGGTYEQYF. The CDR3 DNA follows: TGTGCCAGCAGTTTAGCTAGCGGGGGTACCTACGAGCAGTACTTC.